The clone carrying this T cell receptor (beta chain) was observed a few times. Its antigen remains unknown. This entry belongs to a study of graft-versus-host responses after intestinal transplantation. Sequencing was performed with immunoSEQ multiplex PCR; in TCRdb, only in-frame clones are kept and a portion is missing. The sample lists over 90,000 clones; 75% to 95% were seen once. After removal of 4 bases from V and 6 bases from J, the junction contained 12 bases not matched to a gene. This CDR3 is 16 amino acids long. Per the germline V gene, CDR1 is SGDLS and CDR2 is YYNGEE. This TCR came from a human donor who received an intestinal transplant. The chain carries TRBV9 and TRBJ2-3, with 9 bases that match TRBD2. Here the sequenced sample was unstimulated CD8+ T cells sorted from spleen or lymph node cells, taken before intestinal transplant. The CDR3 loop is CASSTTISGSGDTQYF. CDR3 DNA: TGTGCCAGCAGCACAACTATTAGCGGGAGCGGGGATACGCAGTATTTT. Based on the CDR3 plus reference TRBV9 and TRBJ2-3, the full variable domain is DSGVTQTPKHLITATGQRVTLRCSPRSGDLSVYWYQQSLDQGLQFLIQYYNGEERAKGNILERFSAQQFPDLHSELNLSSLELGDSALYFCASSTTISGSGDTQYFGPGTRLTVL.